The rows below give T cell receptor beta chains drawn from one sample of a study of T cell responses to AZD1222 COVID-19 vaccine. Method: immunoSEQ multiplex PCR; TCRdb's copy keeps in-frame clones and lacks some. Here the sample spans about 140,000 clones, roughly 90% being singletons. Here the sequenced sample was peripheral blood, taken 28 days after the second AZD1222 dose. The source of these receptors is an adult who received the AZD1222 COVID-19 vaccine. Both conserved end residues are part of each CDR3. The D gene is left open where the match is weak. The listing skips clone size in some rows; elsewhere it reads once, few, many or a size class.

d_gene | j_gene | v_gene | abundance | CDR3nt | CDR3aa
NA | TRBJ2-3 | TRBV2 | NA | TGTGCCAGCATGAAGACAGTGAACACAGATACGCAGTATTTT | CASMKTVNTDTQYF
NA | TRBJ1-6 | TRBV7-9 | NA | TGTGCCAGCTGCCCGGTTGCCTTAAATTCACCCCTCCACTTT | CASCPVALNSPLHF
NA | TRBJ1-5 | TRBV19 | NA | TGTGCCAGTAGAGGTTGGGGGGACAATCAGCCCCAGCATTTT | CASRGWGDNQPQHF
NA | TRBJ2-3 | TRBV9 | NA | TGTGCCAGCAGCGGGAGATGGAGCGCAGATACGCAGTATTTT | CASSGRWSADTQYF
TRBD2 | TRBJ2-7 | TRBV13 | NA | TGTGCCAGCCTTTTTAGCGGGGGGGAGCAGTACTTC | CASLFSGGEQYF
TRBD1 | TRBJ1-5 | TRBV6-7 | NA | TGTGCCAGCAGTTGTCCCCGGGACAGGGATCAGCCCCAGCATTTT | CASSCPRDRDQPQHF
TRBD1 | TRBJ2-7 | TRBV7-9 | NA | TGTGCCAGCAGCCCCCCGGCGTTCGGGACAGGGGTCTACGAGCAGTACTTC | CASSPPAFGTGVYEQYF
NA | TRBJ1-3 | TRBV7-9 | NA | TGTGCCAGCAGCTTGAGTCAGAGCTCTGGAAACACCATATATTTT | CASSLSQSSGNTIYF
NA | TRBJ1-2 | TRBV10-3 | NA | TGTGCCATCAGTGAAGGGCCACGGGACGGTAACTATGGCTACACCTTC | CAISEGPRDGNYGYTF
NA | TRBJ1-2 | TRBV7-9 | NA | TGTGCCAGCAGCTTCGGAGGGAACTATGGCTACACCTTC | CASSFGGNYGYTF
NA | TRBJ2-1 | TRBV28 | NA | TGTGCCAGCAGTTCGGTGGGAATTCTTGAGCAGTTCTTC | CASSSVGILEQFF
NA | TRBJ2-5 | TRBV19 | NA | TGTGCCAGTAGTGCCCAATGGGGGCTTGTGGAGACCCAGTACTTC | CASSAQWGLVETQYF
NA | TRBJ1-5 | TRBV4-1 | NA | TGCGCCAGCAGCCAAGGAACTCGGGGAGGTCAGCCCCAGCATTTT | CASSQGTRGGQPQHF
NA | TRBJ2-2 | TRBV2 | NA | TGTGCCAGCAGTAGACAGGTCGCGGACACCGGGGAGCTGTTTTTT | CASSRQVADTGELFF
TRBD2 | TRBJ2-1 | TRBV7-2 | NA | TGTGCCAGCAGCTGGGGGGGACTAGCGTCCCTCAATGAGCAGTTCTTC | CASSWGGLASLNEQFF
NA | TRBJ1-1 | TRBV6-5 | NA | TGTGCCAGCAGCGCTACTCAGACGGTGAACACTGAAGCTTTCTTT | CASSATQTVNTEAFF
TRBD1 | TRBJ1-2 | TRBV7-9 | NA | TGTGCCAGCAGCTTGGGTCCGGACAGGGGGTTATGGGTAGACTATGGCTACACCTTC | CASSLGPDRGLWVDYGYTF
TRBD1 | TRBJ2-1 | TRBV5-1 | NA | TGCGCCAGCAGCTTGGCGGGACAGGGTCTCAATGAGCAGTTCTTC | CASSLAGQGLNEQFF
NA | TRBJ1-2 | TRBV4-2 | NA | TGTGCCAGCAGCCCTCCCATGGGCGGATCGAACTATGGCTACACCTTC | CASSPPMGGSNYGYTF
TRBD1 | TRBJ1-2 | TRBV4-3 | once | TGCGCCAGCAGCCCAAGGACAGGGACTGGCTACACCTTC | CASSPRTGTGYTF
NA | TRBJ2-5 | TRBV29-1 | NA | TGCAGCGTGGGGGCGATGGGAGAGACCCAGTACTTC | CSVGAMGETQYF
NA | TRBJ2-2 | TRBV19 | NA | TGTGCGATTAAATTCCGGACCGGGGAGCTGTTTTTT | CAIKFRTGELFF
NA | TRBJ1-1 | TRBV15 | NA | TGTGCCACCAGCAGAGAACAGAGCATGAACACTGAAGCTTTCTTT | CATSREQSMNTEAFF
NA | TRBJ2-1 | TRBV21-1 | NA | TGTGCCAGCAGACCTTCCTGTCCCTTTGGGGAGCAGTTCTTC | CASRPSCPFGEQFF
NA | TRBJ2-3 | TRBV4-1 | NA | TGCGCCAGCAGGGATCCAAACGGGGATACGCAGTATTTT | CASRDPNGDTQYF
NA | TRBJ1-5 | TRBV4-1 | once | TGCGCCAGCAGCCAAGTCAACCAGAACCAGCCCCAGCATTTT | CASSQVNQNQPQHF
NA | TRBJ2-7 | TRBV28 | NA | TGTGCCAGCAGTTTTCAGGGAGGGGGCGAGCAGTACTTC | CASSFQGGGEQYF
NA | TRBJ2-5 | TRBV5-1 | NA | TGCGCCAGCAGCTTGGGAAGGGTCCAAGAGACCCAGTACTTC | CASSLGRVQETQYF
TRBD1 | TRBJ1-1 | TRBV6-2/TRBV6-3 | NA | TGTGCCAGCAGCCCCCGGGACAGGGGGGCTGAAGCTTTCTTT | CASSPRDRGAEAFF
NA | TRBJ1-6 | TRBV5-1 | NA | TGCGCCAGCAGCCACCGGGACGGAAATAATTCACCCCTCCACTTT | CASSHRDGNNSPLHF
NA | TRBJ2-7 | TRBV10-3 | NA | TGTGCCATCAGTGGACTAGGAGGGGGTGAGCAGTACTTC | CAISGLGGGEQYF
TRBD2 | TRBJ2-5 | TRBV5-6 | NA | TGTGCCAGCGGGCGATCCCGGGGGACTAGCGGGAGGGAGACCCAGTACTTC | CASGRSRGTSGRETQYF
NA | TRBJ2-7 | TRBV6-2/TRBV6-3 | NA | TGTGCCAGCAGCCCGGGACACGGTTACGAGCAGTACTTC | CASSPGHGYEQYF
TRBD2 | TRBJ2-3 | TRBV4-3 | NA | TGCGCCAGCAGCCAAGATCCGGGCGGGAGGCCCGGGGATACGCAGTATTTT | CASSQDPGGRPGDTQYF
NA | TRBJ1-2 | TRBV5-1 | NA | TGCGCCAGCAGCTTGGAAGAGCCGGGTCACGGTGGCTACACCTTC | CASSLEEPGHGGYTF
NA | TRBJ2-3 | TRBV7-3 | NA | TGTGCCAGCAGCCCAAGCTACGAGGATACGCAGTATTTT | CASSPSYEDTQYF
TRBD2 | TRBJ2-2 | TRBV11-3 | NA | TGTGCCAGCAGCGGCGGGACTAGCGGGAGCGCCGGGGAGCTGTTTTTT | CASSGGTSGSAGELFF
NA | TRBJ1-2 | TRBV5-1 | NA | TGCGCCAGCAGCCCGGGATTGGAAGGCTACACCTTC | CASSPGLEGYTF
NA | TRBJ2-2 | TRBV5-1 | NA | TGCGCCAGCAGCTTGTCCAACCAACCCTACACCGGGGAGCTGTTTTTT | CASSLSNQPYTGELFF
NA | TRBJ2-1 | TRBV3-1/TRBV3-2 | NA | TGTGCCAGCAGCCAAACAATGGGCAATGAGCAGTTCTTC | CASSQTMGNEQFF
TRBD1 | TRBJ1-6 | TRBV3-1/TRBV3-2 | NA | TGTGCCAGCAGCCCTATCTCGGACAGGGATCATAGCTCCTATAATTCACCCCTCCACTTT | CASSPISDRDHSSYNSPLHF
TRBD1 | TRBJ1-6 | TRBV11-2 | NA | TGTGCCAGCAGCTTAGGTCGACAGGGGAATTCACCCCTCCACTTT | CASSLGRQGNSPLHF
NA | TRBJ1-2 | TRBV28 | NA | TGTGCCAGCGAACTCGGGGGGTATGGCTACACCTTC | CASELGGYGYTF
NA | TRBJ2-1 | TRBV19 | NA | TGTGCCAGTAGTATAGATCGGGGCCGAGGGTACAATGAGCAGTTCTTC | CASSIDRGRGYNEQFF
NA | TRBJ2-1 | TRBV7-9 | NA | TGTGCCAGCAGCGAACGAATTGTTGAGCAGTTCTTC | CASSERIVEQFF
NA | TRBJ2-7 | TRBV25-1 | NA | TGTGCCAGCAGTGAGAATTCCGACGAGCAGTACTTC | CASSENSDEQYF
NA | TRBJ2-3 | TRBV10-3 | NA | TGTGCCATCACCGACGGGAGCGGGCCAGATACGCAGTATTTT | CAITDGSGPDTQYF
TRBD1 | TRBJ2-1 | TRBV19 | NA | TGTGCCAGTAGTACCCGGGACAGGGGATTTGATGAGCAGTTCTTC | CASSTRDRGFDEQFF
TRBD1 | TRBJ1-1 | TRBV11-2 | NA | TGTGCCAGCAGCGATGGGACAGGGTTGATCACTGAAGCTTTCTTT | CASSDGTGLITEAFF
NA | TRBJ2-2 | TRBV5-1 | NA | TGCGCCAGCAGCTTGGTTGAGGTGGTCACCGGGGAGCTGTTTTTT | CASSLVEVVTGELFF
NA | TRBJ2-2 | TRBV7-2 | NA | TGTGCCAGCAGCTTGTGGGGTATTGGCGGGGAGCTGTTTTTT | CASSLWGIGGELFF
NA | TRBJ1-5 | TRBV6-6 | once | TGTGCCAGCAGGCGAGAGGATAGCAATCAGCCCCAGCATTTT | CASRREDSNQPQHF
NA | TRBJ2-3 | TRBV4-3 | once | TGCGCCAGCAGCCAACGGACTGCCACAGATACGCAGTATTTT | CASSQRTATDTQYF
TRBD1 | TRBJ1-1 | TRBV7-9 | NA | TGTGCCAGCAGCCCGACAGGGGGCTCGGCTGAAGCTTTCTTT | CASSPTGGSAEAFF
NA | TRBJ1-5 | TRBV2 | once | TGTGCCAGCAAAGACAATAGCAATCAGCCCCAGCATTTT | CASKDNSNQPQHF
NA | TRBJ1-5 | TRBV30 | NA | TGTGCCTCCGAGACAGGCAGCAATCAGCCCCAGCATTTT | CASETGSNQPQHF
NA | TRBJ2-1 | TRBV4-3 | NA | TGCGCCAGCAGCCAAGACCCCCCCCATTCACAGGGCCATGAGCAGTTCTTC | CASSQDPPHSQGHEQFF
NA | TRBJ1-2 | TRBV6-5 | NA | TGTGCCAGCAGTTACGTCGGGCAGAACTATGGCTACACCTTC | CASSYVGQNYGYTF